The subject of this entry is one T cell receptor (beta chain). The data derive from a study of blood T cell repertoires in COVID-19. The wider study: Samples came from the United States, Italy and Spain, spanning acute and convalescent COVID-19. Sample material is recorded as cDNA or gDNA derived from T cells, B-cell-depleted T cells, or PBMCs.

Per the original methods: Estimation of nucleated cell counts was performed using reference gene primer amplification. Using immunoSEQ multiplex PCR, the repertoire was profiled, and TCRdb retains in-frame clones only, with some absent. V and J calls and clone size are given by that table; D and trimming were obtained from the DNA. The table lists approximately 130,000 clones, about four fifths of them singletons. J lost 1 base, V lost 6 bases, and 15 bases had no gene match. Germline V CDR1 and CDR2: MNHNY, SVGAGI (reference sequence). This CDR3 has 20 amino acids. The chain employs TRBV6-6 and TRBJ2-3; 14 nucleotides agree with TRBD2. Sequenced material: peripheral blood. This TCR was recovered from a human donor in a cohort sampled during active COVID-19. The CDR3 here is CASSLGLAGALMGGTDTQYF. CDR3 in DNA: TGTGCCAGCAGCCTGGGACTAGCGGGGGCTCTTATGGGGGGCACAGATACGCAGTATTTT.